Each of the 2 T cell receptor beta chains below was sequenced from the same sample in a study of lymphopenia after photon versus proton radiotherapy. Generated by immunoSEQ multiplex PCR, the TCRdb table keeps only in-frame clones and is missing some. This sample has 20,000 to 25,000 clones; 85% occur once, and the top ten carry about 17%. Source: peripheral blood, taken from a patient treated with photon-based radiotherapy. The receptors stem from a man aged 60-69 years with pancreatic cancer.

This rearrangement joins TRBV7-8 to TRBJ1-5; no definite D call. The CDR3 sequence is 14 residues long. V shed 4 bases and J shed 3 bases, with 10 bases lying between them. The germline gives CDR1 SGHVS, CDR2 FQNEAQ. CDR3 coding DNA: TGTGCCAGCAGCTCCAGTGAAATCAATCAGCCCCAGCATTTT. The encoded protein is CASSSSEINQPQHF.

The V and J genes are TRBV5-7 and TRBJ2-7, with 10 bases lining up with TRBD1. TRBV5-7 is an ORF; its function is uncertain. V dropped 4 bases and J dropped 2; count of bases not matched to a gene: 9. This CDR3 has 16 amino acids. The CDR3 DNA is TGTGCCAGCAGCCAAAACGGGACAGGGGTCGCCTACGAGCAGTACTTC. Protein sequence: CASSQNGTGVAYEQYF.